One and the same sample provided the 9 T cell receptor beta chains below, sequenced in a study of shared clonotypes between healthy human individuals. Libraries were prepared by immunoSEQ multiplex PCR; TCRdb keeps only in-frame clonotypes and omits some of them. The sample holds approximately 320,000 clones, about 74% seen once. The sequencing sample was made of memory CD4+ T cells sorted from blood. Subset meaning: CD45RA-negative fraction. These TCRs come from a man aged 25 to 45 in good health.

This clone has a count of ten or more. The chain recombines TRBV13 with TRBJ1-1; a weak D match, TRBD1 (5 bases). Trimming cost V 3 bases and J 4 bases, with 15 bases left between them. The CDR3 is 15 amino acids. Germline lookup yields CDR1 PRHDT and CDR2 FYEKMQ (reference sequence). The CDR3, as DNA: TGTGCCAGCAGCTTGCCCCAGGGAAGGGGCACTGAAGCTTTCTTT. Encoded protein: CASSLPQGRGTEAFF.

V usage is TRBV28 and J usage is TRBJ1-5, with TRBD1 matching over 8 bases. CDR3 length: 17 residues. Germline trimming cut 6 bases from V and 1 base from J; bases unmatched to any gene: 11. Germline V CDR1 and CDR2: MDHEN, SYDVKM. This chain's CDR3 is CASRPRTGPMSNQPQHF. DNA of the CDR3: TGTGCCAGCAGACCTCGGACAGGGCCTATGAGCAATCAGCCCCAGCATTTT.

V gene TRBV27 combines with J gene TRBJ2-1; TRBD2 matches at 10 bases. The germline V gene encodes CDR1 MNHEY and CDR2 SMNVEV (reference sequence). CDR3 length: 17 residues. V shed 3 bases, J shed 4 bases, and the junction held 9 bases outside the gene matches. CDR3 DNA sequence: TGTGCCAGCAGTTTCAGCGGGAGGGCCCTTATGTACAATGAGCAGTTCTTC. This translates into CASSFSGRALMYNEQFF.

This chain connects TRBV30 to TRBJ1-1; no definite D call. Germline CDR1 reads GTSNPN; CDR2 reads SVGIG (reference sequence). The V end was cut by 4 bases, the J end by 1 base, with 7 bases between. The CDR3 has 12 residues. The CDR3 region is CAWNQPNTEAFF. The CDR3 DNA reads TGTGCCTGGAATCAACCGAACACTGAAGCTTTCTTT.

The rearrangement uses TRBV7-8 and TRBJ1-2; TRBD1 matches 8 bases. The ends lost 1 base at V and 4 bases at J; junction bases unmatched: 11. The germline gives CDR1 SGHVS, CDR2 FQNEAQ. The CDR3 length is 17 residues. DNA for the CDR3: TGTGCCAGCAGCTTAGATAGTTGGACAGGGAGGACCTATGGCTACACCTTC. Amino acids: CASSLDSWTGRTYGYTF.

V gene TRBV7-9 combines with J gene TRBJ2-4; possibly TRBD1 for D (5 bases). The germline V and J ends were trimmed by 1 base and 7 bases, with 14 bases remaining between them. Germline values: CDR1 SEHNR, CDR2 FQNEAQ (reference sequence). The length of the CDR3 is 15 residues. The CDR3 nucleotides are TGTGCCAGCAGCTTAGAGAGGCAGGGATGGAACATTCAGTACTTC. Translation gives CASSLERQGWNIQYF.

V is TRBV27 and J is TRBJ2-4, with no clear D. Germline CDR1 and CDR2: MNHEY and SMNVEV (reference sequence). The CDR3 is made up of 11 amino acids. V was clipped by 5 bases and J by 6 bases, with 5 bases between them. In nucleotides, the CDR3 is TGTGCCAGCAGTATGGGAAACATTCAGTACTTC. Amino acids: CASSMGNIQYF.

This clone was seen just once. The chain couples TRBV5-6 to TRBJ1-1; no definite D call. The CDR3 extends over 15 amino acids. The V end lost 5 bases, the J end lost 1 base, and 15 bases lay between the germline ends. The V gene's germline CDR1 is SGHDT and CDR2 YYEEEE. The CDR3: CASRWLGEGNTEAFF. In DNA, the CDR3 is TGTGCCAGCAGGTGGCTAGGTGAGGGGAACACTGAAGCTTTCTTT. The full variable domain, rest sourced from reference TRBV5-6 and TRBJ1-1, is DAGVTQSPTHLIKTRGQQVTLRCSPKSGHDTVSWYQQALGQGPQFIFQYYEEEERQRGNFPDRFSGHQFPNYSSELNVNALLLGDSALYLCASRWLGEGNTEAFFGQGTRLTVV.

The rearrangement links TRBV29-1 to TRBJ2-3, with 14 bases lining up with TRBD2. The germline V gene has CDR1 SQVTM and CDR2 ANQGSEA. The ends lost 6 bases at V and 5 bases at J; junction bases unmatched: 13. This CDR3 has 17 residues. The CDR3 is CSVGGTSGRVSLDTQYF. The CDR3 nucleotides are TGCAGCGTCGGTGGGACTAGCGGGAGAGTCTCCTTAGATACGCAGTATTTT.